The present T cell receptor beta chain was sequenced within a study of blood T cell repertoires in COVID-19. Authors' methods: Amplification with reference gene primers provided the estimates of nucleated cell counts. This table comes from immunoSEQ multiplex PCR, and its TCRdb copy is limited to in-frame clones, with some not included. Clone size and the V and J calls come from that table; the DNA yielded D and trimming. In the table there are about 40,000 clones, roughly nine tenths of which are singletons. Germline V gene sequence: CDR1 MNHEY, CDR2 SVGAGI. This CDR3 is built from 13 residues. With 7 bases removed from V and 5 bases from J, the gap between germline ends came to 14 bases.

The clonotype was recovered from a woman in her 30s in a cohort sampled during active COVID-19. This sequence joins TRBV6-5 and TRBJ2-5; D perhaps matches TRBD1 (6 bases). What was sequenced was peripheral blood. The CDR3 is CASNAQGRETQYF. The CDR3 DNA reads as TGTGCCAGCAATGCGCAGGGGCGGGAGACCCAGTACTTC.